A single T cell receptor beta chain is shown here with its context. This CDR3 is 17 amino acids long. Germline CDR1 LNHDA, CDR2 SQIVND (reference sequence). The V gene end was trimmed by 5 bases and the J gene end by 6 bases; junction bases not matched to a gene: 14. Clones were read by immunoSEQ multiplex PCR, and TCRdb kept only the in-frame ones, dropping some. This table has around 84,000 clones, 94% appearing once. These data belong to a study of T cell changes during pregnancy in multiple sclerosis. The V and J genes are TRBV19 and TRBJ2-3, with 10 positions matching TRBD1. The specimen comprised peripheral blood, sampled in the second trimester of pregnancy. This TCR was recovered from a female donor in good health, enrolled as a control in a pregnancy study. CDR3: CASSPHPGTGDPDTQYF. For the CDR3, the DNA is TGTGCCAGTAGTCCTCACCCAGGGACAGGGGATCCGGATACGCAGTATTTT.